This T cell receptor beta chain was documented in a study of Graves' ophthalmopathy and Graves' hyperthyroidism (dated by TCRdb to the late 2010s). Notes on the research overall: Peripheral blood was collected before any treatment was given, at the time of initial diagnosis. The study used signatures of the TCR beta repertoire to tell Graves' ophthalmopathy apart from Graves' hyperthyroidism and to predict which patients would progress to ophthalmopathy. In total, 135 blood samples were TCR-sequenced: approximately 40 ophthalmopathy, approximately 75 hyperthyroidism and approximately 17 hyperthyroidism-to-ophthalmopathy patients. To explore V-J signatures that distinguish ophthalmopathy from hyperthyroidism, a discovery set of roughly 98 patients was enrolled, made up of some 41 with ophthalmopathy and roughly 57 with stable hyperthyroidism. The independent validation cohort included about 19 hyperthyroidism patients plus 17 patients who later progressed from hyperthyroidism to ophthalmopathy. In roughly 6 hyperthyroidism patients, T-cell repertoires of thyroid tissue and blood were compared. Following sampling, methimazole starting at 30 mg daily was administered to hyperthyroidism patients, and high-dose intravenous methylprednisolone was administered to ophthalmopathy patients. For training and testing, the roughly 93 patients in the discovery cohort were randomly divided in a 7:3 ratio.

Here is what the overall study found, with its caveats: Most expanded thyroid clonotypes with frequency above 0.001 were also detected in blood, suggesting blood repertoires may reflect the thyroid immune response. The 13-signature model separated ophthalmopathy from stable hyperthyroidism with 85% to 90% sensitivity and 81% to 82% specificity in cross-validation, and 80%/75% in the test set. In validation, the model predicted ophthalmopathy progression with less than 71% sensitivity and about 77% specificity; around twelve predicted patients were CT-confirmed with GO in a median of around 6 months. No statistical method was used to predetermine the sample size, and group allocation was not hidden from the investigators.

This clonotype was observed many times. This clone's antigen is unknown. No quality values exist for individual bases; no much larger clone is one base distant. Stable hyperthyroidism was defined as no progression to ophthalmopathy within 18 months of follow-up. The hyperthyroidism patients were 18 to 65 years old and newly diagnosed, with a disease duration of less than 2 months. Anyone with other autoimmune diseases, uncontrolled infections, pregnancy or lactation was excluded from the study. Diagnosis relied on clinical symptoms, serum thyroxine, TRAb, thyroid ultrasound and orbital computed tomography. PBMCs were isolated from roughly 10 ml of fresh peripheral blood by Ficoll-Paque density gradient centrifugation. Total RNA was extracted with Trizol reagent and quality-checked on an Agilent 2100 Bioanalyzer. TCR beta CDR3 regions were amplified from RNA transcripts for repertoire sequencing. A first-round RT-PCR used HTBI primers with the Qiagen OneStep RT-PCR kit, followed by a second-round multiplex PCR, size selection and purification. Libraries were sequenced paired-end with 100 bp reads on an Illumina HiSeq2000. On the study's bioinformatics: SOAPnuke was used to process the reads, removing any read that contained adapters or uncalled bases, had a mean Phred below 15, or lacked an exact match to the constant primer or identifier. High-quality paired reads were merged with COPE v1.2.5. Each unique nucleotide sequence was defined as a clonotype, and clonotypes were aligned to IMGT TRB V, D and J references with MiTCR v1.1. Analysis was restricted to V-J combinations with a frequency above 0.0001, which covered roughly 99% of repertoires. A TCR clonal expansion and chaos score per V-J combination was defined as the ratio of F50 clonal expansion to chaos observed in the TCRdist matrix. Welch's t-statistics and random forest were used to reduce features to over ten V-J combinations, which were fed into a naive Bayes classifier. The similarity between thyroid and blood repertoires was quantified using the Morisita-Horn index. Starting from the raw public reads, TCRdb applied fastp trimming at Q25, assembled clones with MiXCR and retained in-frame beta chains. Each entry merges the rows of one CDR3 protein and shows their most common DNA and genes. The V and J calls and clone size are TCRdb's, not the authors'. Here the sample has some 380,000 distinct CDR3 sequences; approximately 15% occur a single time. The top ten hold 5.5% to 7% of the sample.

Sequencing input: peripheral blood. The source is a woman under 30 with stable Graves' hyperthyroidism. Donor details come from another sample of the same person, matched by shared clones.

CDR3 region: CASSDRGYQPQHF. The DNA sequence reads TGTGCCAGCAGTGACAGGGGATATCAGCCCCAGCATTTT. This sequence uses TRBV6-1 and TRBJ1-5; TRBD1 might be the D gene, on 6 matching bases. The germline V gene encodes CDR1 MNHNS and CDR2 SASEGT. The cysteine opens and the phenylalanine closes a CDR3 of 13 amino acids. The read is trimmed to its CDR3 DNA, 39 bases read in frame from base 1. V loses 3 bases of germline sequence and J loses 5 bases, and the interval between the two ends is 8 bases.